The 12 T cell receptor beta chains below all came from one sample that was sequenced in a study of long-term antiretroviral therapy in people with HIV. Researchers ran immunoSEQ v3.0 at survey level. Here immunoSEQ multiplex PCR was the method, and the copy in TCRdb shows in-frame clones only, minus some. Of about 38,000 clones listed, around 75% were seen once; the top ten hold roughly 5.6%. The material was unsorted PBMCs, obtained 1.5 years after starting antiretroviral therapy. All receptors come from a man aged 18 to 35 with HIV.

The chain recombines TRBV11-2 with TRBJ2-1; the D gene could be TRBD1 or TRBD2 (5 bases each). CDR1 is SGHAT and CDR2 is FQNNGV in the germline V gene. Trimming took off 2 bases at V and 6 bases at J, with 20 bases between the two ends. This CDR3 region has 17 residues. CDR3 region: CASSLLPGLAKPNEQFF. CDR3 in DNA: TGTGCCAGCAGCTTATTGCCGGGGCTAGCCAAGCCCAATGAGCAGTTCTTC.

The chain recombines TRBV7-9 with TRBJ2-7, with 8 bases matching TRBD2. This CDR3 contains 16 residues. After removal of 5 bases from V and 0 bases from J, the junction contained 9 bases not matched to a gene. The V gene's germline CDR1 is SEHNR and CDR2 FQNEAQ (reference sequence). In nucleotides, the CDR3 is TGTGCCAGCAGCCCCTCACGCGGGAGGCTCTCCTACGAGCAGTACTTC. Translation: CASSPSRGRLSYEQYF.

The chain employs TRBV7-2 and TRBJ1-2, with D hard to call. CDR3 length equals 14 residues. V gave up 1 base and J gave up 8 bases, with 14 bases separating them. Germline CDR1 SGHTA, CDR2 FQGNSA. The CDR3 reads CASSLDSKIVGYTF. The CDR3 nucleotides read TGTGCCAGCAGCTTAGACTCAAAGATCGTCGGCTACACCTTC. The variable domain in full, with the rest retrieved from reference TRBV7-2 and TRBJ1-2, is GAGVSQSPSNKVTEKGKDVELRCDPISGHTALYWYRQSLGQGLEFLIYFQGNSAPDKSGLPSDRFSAERTGGSVSTLTIQRTQQEDSAVYLCASSLDSKIVGYTFGSGTRLTVV.

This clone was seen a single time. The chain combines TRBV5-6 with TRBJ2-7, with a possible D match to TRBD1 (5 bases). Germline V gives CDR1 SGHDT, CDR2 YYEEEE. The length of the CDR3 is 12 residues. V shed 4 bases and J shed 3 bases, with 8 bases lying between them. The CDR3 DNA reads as TGTGCCAGCAGCGACGACAGCTACGAGCAGTACTTC. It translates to CASSDDSYEQYF. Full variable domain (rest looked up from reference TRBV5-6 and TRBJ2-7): DAGVTQSPTHLIKTRGQQVTLRCSPKSGHDTVSWYQQALGQGPQFIFQYYEEEERQRGNFPDRFSGHQFPNYSSELNVNALLLGDSALYLCASSDDSYEQYFGPGTRLTVT.

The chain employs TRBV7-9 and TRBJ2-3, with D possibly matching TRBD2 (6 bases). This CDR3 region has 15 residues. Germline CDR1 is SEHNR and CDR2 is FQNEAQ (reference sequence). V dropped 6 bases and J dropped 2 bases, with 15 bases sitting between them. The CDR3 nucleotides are TGTGCCAGCAGACGGCCGGGACTTTACACAGATACGCAGTATTTT. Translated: CASRRPGLYTDTQYF.

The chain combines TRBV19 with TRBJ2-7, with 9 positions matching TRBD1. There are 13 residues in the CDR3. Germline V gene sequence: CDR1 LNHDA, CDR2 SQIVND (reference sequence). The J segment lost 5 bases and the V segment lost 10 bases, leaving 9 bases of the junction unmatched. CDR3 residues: CATQDRGVDEQYF. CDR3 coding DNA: TGTGCCACCCAGGACAGGGGAGTTGACGAGCAGTACTTC. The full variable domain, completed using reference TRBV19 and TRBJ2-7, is DGGITQSPKYLFRKEGQNVTLSCEQNLNHDAMYWYRQDPGQGLRLIYYSQIVNDFQKGDIAEGYSVSREKKESFPLTVTSAQKNPTAFYLCATQDRGVDEQYFGPGTRLTVT.

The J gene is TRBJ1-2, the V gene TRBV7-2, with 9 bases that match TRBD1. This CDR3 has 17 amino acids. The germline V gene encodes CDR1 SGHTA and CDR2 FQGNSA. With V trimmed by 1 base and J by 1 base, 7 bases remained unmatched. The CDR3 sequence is CASSLGQGESFNYGYTF. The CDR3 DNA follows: TGTGCCAGCAGCTTAGGACAGGGGGAGTCGTTTAACTATGGCTACACCTTC. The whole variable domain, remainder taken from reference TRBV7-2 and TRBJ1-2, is GAGVSQSPSNKVTEKGKDVELRCDPISGHTALYWYRQSLGQGLEFLIYFQGNSAPDKSGLPSDRFSAERTGGSVSTLTIQRTQQEDSAVYLCASSLGQGESFNYGYTFGSGTRLTVV.

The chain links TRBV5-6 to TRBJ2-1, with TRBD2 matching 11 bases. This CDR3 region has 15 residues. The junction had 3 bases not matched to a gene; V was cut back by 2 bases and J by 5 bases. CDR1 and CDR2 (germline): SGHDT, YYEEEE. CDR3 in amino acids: CASSLIAGGHNEQFF. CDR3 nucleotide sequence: TGTGCCAGCAGCTTAATAGCGGGAGGGCACAATGAGCAGTTCTTC.

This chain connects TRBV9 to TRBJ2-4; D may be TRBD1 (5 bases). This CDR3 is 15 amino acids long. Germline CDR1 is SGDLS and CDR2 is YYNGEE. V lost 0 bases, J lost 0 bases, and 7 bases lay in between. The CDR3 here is CASSVAGSAKNIQYF. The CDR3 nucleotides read TGTGCCAGCAGCGTAGCAGGGTCAGCCAAAAACATTCAGTACTTC.

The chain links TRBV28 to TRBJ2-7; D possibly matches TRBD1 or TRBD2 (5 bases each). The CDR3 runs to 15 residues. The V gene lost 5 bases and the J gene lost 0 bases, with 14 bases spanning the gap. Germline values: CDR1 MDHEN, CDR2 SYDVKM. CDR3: CASSTPGPSSYEQYF. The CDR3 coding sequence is TGTGCCAGCAGTACTCCGGGACCGAGCTCCTACGAGCAGTACTTC.

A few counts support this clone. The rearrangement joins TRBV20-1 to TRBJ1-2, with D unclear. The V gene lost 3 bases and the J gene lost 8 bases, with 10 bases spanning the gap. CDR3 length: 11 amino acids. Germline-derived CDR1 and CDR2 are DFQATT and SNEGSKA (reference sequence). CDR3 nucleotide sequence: TGCAGTGCTAGTGCTCAATGGGGCTACACCTTC. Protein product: CSASAQWGYTF.

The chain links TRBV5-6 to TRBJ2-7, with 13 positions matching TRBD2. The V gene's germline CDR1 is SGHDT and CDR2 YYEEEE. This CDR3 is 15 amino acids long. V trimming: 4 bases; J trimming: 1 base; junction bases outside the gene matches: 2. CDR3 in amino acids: CASSRGLAGSYEQYF. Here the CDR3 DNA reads TGTGCCAGCAGCAGGGGACTAGCGGGATCCTACGAGCAGTACTTC. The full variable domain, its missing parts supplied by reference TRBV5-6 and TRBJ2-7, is DAGVTQSPTHLIKTRGQQVTLRCSPKSGHDTVSWYQQALGQGPQFIFQYYEEEERQRGNFPDRFSGHQFPNYSSELNVNALLLGDSALYLCASSRGLAGSYEQYFGPGTRLTVT.